This TCR beta chain was sequenced for a study of regulatory T cells in long-lasting Graves disease. Time point: newly diagnosed GD, antithyroid drugs for less than 3 months. TCR sequences were obtained from RNA taken from PBMCs. Staff drew approximately 10 milliliters of peripheral blood into EDTA tubes. Researchers made TCR beta libraries by using iRepertoire HTBI primers and running Arm-PCR on CDR3 regions. TCRdb passed the multiplex PCR reads through MiXCR, listing each CDR3 protein once. This sample has fewer than 650,000 distinct CDR3 sequences; roughly 15% occur once, and the top ten carry more than 15%. Germline V gene data show CDR1 as PRHDT and CDR2 as FYEKMQ (reference sequence). V was clipped by 4 bases and J by 2 bases, with 15 bases between them. The CDR3 consists of 16 residues. This clonotype was detected ten times or more. This sample was also put to use in a study of T cells in Graves' hyperthyroidism and ophthalmopathy. That work contributes: A model using 13 V-J features told ophthalmopathy apart from stable hyperthyroidism. Progression to ophthalmopathy was predicted a median of about 6.6 months early.

This clonotype was obtained from a woman aged 25 to 39 with Graves disease. This rearrangement joins TRBV13 to TRBJ1-5, with D possibly TRBD1 on 5 matching bases. The sample was peripheral blood mononuclear cells (PBMCs), taken at new diagnosis, from a patient treated with antithyroid drugs. In DNA form, the CDR3 reads TGTGCCAGCAGCTCTGGGACGTCGGAGGGCAATCAGCCCCAGCATTTT. Its translation is CASSSGTSEGNQPQHF.